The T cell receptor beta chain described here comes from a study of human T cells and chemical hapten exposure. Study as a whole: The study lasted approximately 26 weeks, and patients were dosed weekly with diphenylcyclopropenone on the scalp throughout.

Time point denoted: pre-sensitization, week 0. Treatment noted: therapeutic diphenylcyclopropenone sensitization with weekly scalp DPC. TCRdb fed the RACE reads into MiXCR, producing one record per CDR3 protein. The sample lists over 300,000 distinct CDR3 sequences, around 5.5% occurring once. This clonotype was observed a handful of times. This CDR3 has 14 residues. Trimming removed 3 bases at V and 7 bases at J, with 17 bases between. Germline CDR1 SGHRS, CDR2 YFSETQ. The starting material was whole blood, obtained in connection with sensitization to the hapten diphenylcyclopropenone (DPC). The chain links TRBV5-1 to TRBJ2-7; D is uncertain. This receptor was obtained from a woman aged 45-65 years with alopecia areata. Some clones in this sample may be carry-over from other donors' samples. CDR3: CASSSDGSSWEQYF. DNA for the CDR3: TGCGCCAGCAGCTCGGACGGAAGTAGTTGGGAGCAGTACTTC.